One TCR beta chain is described in this entry. These data are taken from a study of PD-1 blockade in mismatch repair-deficient tumors. Trimming removed 2 bases from V and 0 bases from J; junction bases left unmatched: 7. The CDR3 has 17 amino acids. The germline V gene has CDR1 SGHNT and CDR2 YYREEE (reference sequence). Produced via immunoSEQ multiplex PCR; TCRdb's table is partial and in-frame only. The table has around 100,000 clones, about four fifths seen once. This TCR came from an adult with mismatch repair-deficient cancer. Source: peripheral blood, taken around 8 months after starting pembrolizumab. V and J are TRBV5-4 and TRBJ2-3, with 9 bases aligning to TRBD2. The CDR3 sequence: CASSFYSGGVSTDTQYF. DNA of the CDR3: TGTGCCAGCAGCTTTTATAGCGGGGGAGTTAGCACAGATACGCAGTATTTT. Variable domain in full (rest from reference TRBV5-4 and TRBJ2-3): ETGVTQSPTHLIKTRGQQVTLRCSSQSGHNTVSWYQQALGQGPQFIFQYYREEENGRGNFPPRFSGLQFPNYSSELNVNALELDDSALYLCASSFYSGGVSTDTQYFGPGTRLTVL.